The T cell receptor beta chain under discussion was sequenced for a study of shared clonotypes between healthy human individuals. The study separated CD4+ cells into CD45RA+ naive and CD45RA-negative memory subsets. The germline CDR1 and CDR2 sequences are SGHTA and FQGNSA. There are 18 residues in the CDR3. Trimming cost V 3 bases and J 4 bases, with 22 bases left between them. Each sorted subset replicate got 200 ng genomic DNA, roughly 33,000 genomes. Method: immunoSEQ multiplex PCR; TCRdb's copy keeps in-frame clones and lacks some. The data show about 1 million clones, with around 76% seen just once and about 1.4% held by the top ten.

Sequencing was carried out using memory CD4+ T cells sorted from blood. The subset denotes: CD45RA-negative fraction. The chain has TRBV7-2 and TRBJ2-1; D is perhaps TRBD1 or TRBD2 (6 bases each). This receptor was obtained from a man younger than 35 in good health. CDR3 coding DNA: TGTGCCAGCAGCTTCGTACAGGGCTACGGGAGAGGGTACAATGAGCAGTTCTTC. This gives the protein CASSFVQGYGRGYNEQFF.